Below are 18 T cell receptor beta chains sequenced from a single sample in a study of T cell repertoires in ileal Crohn's disease. Regarding time point: inflamed ileum from the surgical specimen. The method was immunoSEQ multiplex PCR; TCRdb's version includes in-frame clones alone and lacks a portion of them. The table lists about 8,000 clones, approximately 85% of them singletons. Material for sequencing was ileal tissue. Source of these receptors: an adult with Crohn's disease.

This sequence joins TRBV28 and TRBJ1-5; no reliable D call. Germline CDR1 is MDHEN and CDR2 is SYDVKM. This CDR3 is 15 amino acids long. Trimming left V 5 bases short and J 2 bases short, with 13 bases between. The CDR3 loop is CASSLTVAGNQPQHF. In DNA form, the CDR3 reads TGTGCCAGCAGTCTGACGGTAGCGGGCAATCAGCCCCAGCATTTT.

V and J are TRBV28 and TRBJ1-1, with D possibly matching TRBD1 (5 bases). The CDR3 has 14 residues. Per the germline V gene, CDR1 is MDHEN and CDR2 is SYDVKM. Trimming removed 4 bases at V and 6 bases at J, with 15 bases between. CDR3 nucleotide sequence: TGTGCCAGCAGTTCGACCCCCCCAGGGTCTGAAGCTTTCTTT. This codes for CASSSTPPGSEAFF.

The CDR3 here is CASSEAMNTGELFF. The DNA for the CDR3 is TGTGCCAGCAGTGAAGCCATGAACACCGGGGAGCTGTTTTTT. This chain connects TRBV6-1 to TRBJ2-2; D gene unclear. Germline lookup yields CDR1 MNHNS and CDR2 SASEGT. V was shortened by 0 bases and J by 1 base, with 3 bases between the two germline ends. The CDR3 is 14 amino acids.

V usage is TRBV6-5 and J usage is TRBJ2-3, with 7 bases lining up with TRBD1. In germline, CDR1 is MNHEY, CDR2 SVGAGI. The CDR3 is 14 residues long. J lost 5 bases, V lost 0 bases, and 2 bases had no gene match. The CDR3 is CASSYSQGEDTQYF. CDR3 sequence (DNA): TGTGCCAGCAGTTACTCCCAGGGGGAAGATACGCAGTATTTT.

The chain carries TRBV11-3 and TRBJ2-1; TRBD2 matches 8 bases. Germline V lookup: CDR1 SGHNT, CDR2 YENEEA. V dropped 5 bases and J dropped 13; count of bases not matched to a gene: 13. This CDR3 has 14 amino acids. Here the CDR3 DNA reads TGTGCCAGCAGCCCCGGCGGGGGGCAGAAGGACCAGTTCTTC. Its translation: CASSPGGGQKDQFF.

The CDR3 DNA is TGTGCCACCAGCAGAGATAACCAGGGGGGCCAGCCCCAGCATTTT. This translates into CATSRDNQGGQPQHF. V gene TRBV15 combines with J gene TRBJ1-5; 7 bases are a match to TRBD1. From germline, CDR1 is LNHNV and CDR2 YYDKDF (reference sequence). The junction had 6 bases not matched to a gene; V was cut back by 0 bases and J by 7 bases. CDR3 size: 15 residues.

The genes are TRBV7-2 and TRBJ2-2; D is unresolved. With 5 bases removed from V and 7 bases from J, the gap between germline ends came to 8 bases. The CDR3 is 12 residues long. Germline lookup yields CDR1 SGHTA and CDR2 FQGNSA. In DNA form, the CDR3 reads TGTGCCAGCAGCCGCCTTAACGGGGAGCTGTTTTTT. Translating gives CASSRLNGELFF. Complete variable domain (other parts from reference TRBV7-2 and TRBJ2-2): GAGVSQSPSNKVTEKGKDVELRCDPISGHTALYWYRQSLGQGLEFLIYFQGNSAPDKSGLPSDRFSAERTGGSVSTLTIQRTQQEDSAVYLCASSRLNGELFFGEGSRLTVL.

The gene calls are TRBV11-2 and TRBJ2-2; no clear D gene. CDR1 SGHAT and CDR2 FQNNGV come from the germline V gene. The V end lost 3 bases, the J end lost 5 bases, and 7 bases lay between the germline ends. The CDR3 extends over 13 amino acids. CDR3 protein: CASSFVGTGELFF. CDR3 in DNA: TGTGCCAGCAGCTTTGTGGGGACCGGGGAGCTGTTTTTT.

The chain has TRBV29-1 and TRBJ2-5; 9 bases map to TRBD1. V lost 7 bases to trimming and J lost 7 bases; unmatched junction nucleotides: 10. CDR3 length: 13 amino acids. The germline gives CDR1 SQVTM, CDR2 ANQGSEA. The CDR3 nucleotides are TGCAGCGGCACAGGGGGCGCGAGCGGGACCCAGTACTTC. It codes for CSGTGGASGTQYF.

The chain uses TRBV19 and TRBJ2-7; D may be TRBD2 (6 bases). This CDR3 spans 15 amino acids. Germline V lookup: CDR1 LNHDA, CDR2 SQIVND (reference sequence). Trimming took off 4 bases at V and 3 bases at J, with 16 bases between the two ends. CDR3 bases: TGTGCCAGTAGTAGCAGGAGGGCCCTAAACTACGAGCAGTACTTC. Its protein is CASSSRRALNYEQYF.

The rearrangement links TRBV5-1 to TRBJ2-1; D is possibly TRBD1 or TRBD2 (6 bases each). The CDR3 contains 16 residues. Germline assignment: CDR1 SGHRS and CDR2 YFSETQ. V was trimmed by 4 bases and J by 8 bases, leaving 22 bases between them. The CDR3 sequence is CASSPNPQGGIHEQFF. The CDR3 nucleotides read TGCGCCAGCAGCCCAAACCCACAAGGGGGGATTCATGAGCAGTTCTTC.

V and J are TRBV6-1 and TRBJ1-2, with D possibly being TRBD1 (5 bases). The germline CDR1 and CDR2 sequences are MNHNS and SASEGT. Trimming cost V 1 base and J 7 bases, with 10 bases left between them. CDR3 length: 13 residues. Here the CDR3 reads CASSEGAGSGYTF. The CDR3 DNA is TGTGCCAGCAGTGAAGGGGCAGGGAGTGGCTACACCTTC.

This clone came up once. This chain connects TRBV28 to TRBJ1-5, with D uncertain. V was pared by 6 bases and J by 1 base, with 7 bases between. CDR1 MDHEN and CDR2 SYDVKM come from the germline V gene. This CDR3 is built from 13 residues. Here the CDR3 DNA reads TGTGCCAGCAGGGGATCCAGCAATCAGCCCCAGCATTTT. As protein: CASRGSSNQPQHF.

CDR3 in amino acids: CASTQGTGRTDTQYF. Written as DNA, the CDR3 is TGTGCCAGCACCCAGGGGACGGGGCGCACAGATACGCAGTATTTT. This sequence joins TRBV11-2 and TRBJ2-3, with D possibly being TRBD1 (6 bases). This CDR3 spans 15 amino acids. The germline V gene has CDR1 SGHAT and CDR2 FQNNGV. V was clipped by 7 bases and J by 1 base, with 15 bases between them.

This rearrangement joins TRBV7-2 to TRBJ2-1, with D maybe TRBD1 (5 bases). Trimming stripped 1 base from V and 5 bases from J, with 6 bases between. This CDR3 has 13 residues. Germline assignment: CDR1 SGHTA and CDR2 FQGNSA. The CDR3 DNA reads as TGTGCCAGCAGCTTAGGACAGAACAATGAGCAGTTCTTC. Amino acid sequence: CASSLGQNNEQFF. The full variable domain, completed using reference TRBV7-2 and TRBJ2-1, is GAGVSQSPSNKVTEKGKDVELRCDPISGHTALYWYRQSLGQGLEFLIYFQGNSAPDKSGLPSDRFSAERTGGSVSTLTIQRTQQEDSAVYLCASSLGQNNEQFFGPGTRLTVL.

The chain recombines TRBV5-5 with TRBJ2-7, with 10 bases identical to TRBD1. The CDR3 has 17 amino acids. The ends lost 4 bases at V and 2 bases at J; junction bases unmatched: 12. Germline V lookup: CDR1 SGHKS, CDR2 YYEKEE (reference sequence). CDR3 in DNA: TGTGCCAGCAGCGCCGACAGGGGGCTCACCACAACCTACGAGCAGTACTTC. This gives the protein CASSADRGLTTTYEQYF.

The rearrangement joins TRBV5-6 to TRBJ2-2; no clear D gene. Germline values: CDR1 SGHDT, CDR2 YYEEEE. CDR3 length: 11 amino acids. V gave up 7 bases and J gave up 7 bases, with 8 bases separating them. The CDR3 reads CASENGGELFF. The CDR3 DNA reads TGTGCCAGCGAAAACGGCGGGGAGCTGTTTTTT. Full variable domain (outside the CDR3, taken from reference TRBV5-6 and TRBJ2-2): DAGVTQSPTHLIKTRGQQVTLRCSPKSGHDTVSWYQQALGQGPQFIFQYYEEEERQRGNFPDRFSGHQFPNYSSELNVNALLLGDSALYLCASENGGELFFGEGSRLTVL.

The rearrangement links TRBV18 to TRBJ2-5, with TRBD2 as a possible D gene (5 bases). The V end lost 5 bases, the J end lost 1 base, and 11 bases lay between the germline ends. Germline assignment: CDR1 KGHSH and CDR2 LQKENI. The CDR3 loop spans 14 amino acids. The CDR3, as DNA: TGTGCCAGCTCATCGGGGAGCCTCCAAGAGACCCAGTACTTC. Translated, it gives CASSSGSLQETQYF. Complete variable domain (other parts from reference TRBV18 and TRBJ2-5): NAGVMQNPRHLVRRRGQEARLRCSPMKGHSHVYWYRQLPEEGLKFMVYLQKENIIDESGMPKERFSAEFPKEGPSILRIQQVVRGDSAAYFCASSSGSLQETQYFGPGTRLLVL.